Presented here are 28 T cell receptor beta chains from one specimen sequenced in a study of human T cells and chemical hapten exposure. The time point is: patch test 2, 6 weeks after DPC sensitization. The treatment: therapeutic diphenylcyclopropenone sensitization with weekly scalp DPC. TCRdb called the RACE reads again in MiXCR, with one record for every CDR3 protein. Here the sample spans roughly 150,000 distinct CDR3 sequences, 10% to 15% being singletons. The input for sequencing was whole blood, taken in connection with sensitization to the hapten diphenylcyclopropenone (DPC). Every receptor here comes from a woman aged 45-59 years with alopecia areata. Some clones in this sample may be carry-over from other donors' samples.

The chain is built from TRBV20-1 and TRBJ2-1, with 9 positions matching TRBD2. There are 12 residues in the CDR3. V lost 4 bases, J lost 12 bases, and 7 bases stayed unmatched. CDR1 is DFQATT, CDR2 SNEGSKA, per germline (reference sequence). The CDR3 region has the DNA TGCAGTGCTATCCGGACTAGCGTTTCGCAGTTCTTC. Encoded protein: CSAIRTSVSQFF.

The rearrangement uses TRBV7-9 and TRBJ2-3; D is ambiguous. CDR1 is SEHNR and CDR2 is FQNEAQ in the germline V gene (reference sequence). This CDR3 region has 13 residues. V was pared by 5 bases and J by 6 bases, with 12 bases between. DNA of the CDR3: TGTGCCAGCAGCGGATCCTTTGAGGATACGCAGTATTTT. This gives the protein CASSGSFEDTQYF.

The rearrangement joins TRBV6-5 to TRBJ1-4, with D hard to call. CDR3 size: 14 residues. CDR1 and CDR2 from the germline V gene are MNHEY and SVGAGI. V lost 4 bases and J 0 bases, leaving 6 bases between the germline ends. The CDR3 bases are TGTGCCAGCAGTTGGAGTGCAACTAATGAAAAACTGTTTTTT. It yields the protein CASSWSATNEKLFF.

V and J are TRBV20-1 and TRBJ2-4; D is unresolved. This CDR3 is built from 12 residues. The ends were cut back, 3 bases at V and 6 bases at J, with 9 bases in the middle. Germline V gives CDR1 DFQATT, CDR2 SNEGSKA (reference sequence). This CDR3 is CSASWSGNIQYF. The DNA of the CDR3 is TGCAGTGCTAGTTGGTCGGGAAACATTCAGTACTTC.

The CDR3 loop is CASIISGRGDTQYF. The CDR3 coding sequence is TGTGCCAGCATAATTTCAGGGCGGGGAGATACGCAGTATTTT. V is TRBV28 and J is TRBJ2-3, with TRBD2 as a possible D gene (6 bases). V was pared by 7 bases and J by 5 bases, with 16 bases between. The length of the CDR3 is 14 residues. Germline V gene sequence: CDR1 MDHEN, CDR2 SYDVKM. The variable domain in full, with the rest retrieved from reference TRBV28 and TRBJ2-3, is DVKVTQSSRYLVKRTGEKVFLECVQDMDHENMFWYRQDPGLGLRLIYFSYDVKMKEKGDIPEGYSVSREKKERFSLILESASTNQTSMYLCASIISGRGDTQYFGPGTRLTVL.

This clonotype was detected only a few times. The chain recombines TRBV29-1 with TRBJ2-7; the D is unclear. The germline CDR1 and CDR2 sequences are SQVTM and ANQGSEA. The CDR3 spans 12 residues. With 3 bases removed from V and 2 bases from J, the gap between germline ends came to 8 bases. CDR3 amino acids: CSVEDGTYEQYF. As DNA, the CDR3 is TGCAGCGTTGAGGACGGCACCTACGAGCAGTACTTC.

The chain joins TRBV11-3 to TRBJ2-1; 16 bases map to TRBD2. Germline V gene sequence: CDR1 SGHNT, CDR2 YENEEA. This CDR3 has 19 residues. Germline trimming cut 0 bases from V and 7 bases from J; bases unmatched to any gene: 9. The CDR3 loop reads CASSLELFGTSGRGNEQFF. CDR3 coding DNA: TGTGCCAGCAGCTTAGAGCTGTTTGGGACTAGCGGGAGGGGAAATGAGCAGTTCTTC.

This clonotype was seen repeatedly, ten times or more. This sequence joins TRBV6-1 and TRBJ2-7; D tentatively fits TRBD1 or TRBD2 (5 bases each). The CDR3 spans 14 residues. The V gene's germline CDR1 is MNHNS and CDR2 SASEGT. Trimming cost V 2 bases and J 0 bases, with 8 bases left between them. As DNA, the CDR3 is TGTGCCAGCAGTGAAAGGGGACCCTCCTACGAGCAGTACTTC. Its translation is CASSERGPSYEQYF.

This clonotype has a handful of counts. Written as DNA, the CDR3 is TGTGCCAGCAGTTTTGCGGGACGACAGGAGACCCAGTACTTC. It codes for CASSFAGRQETQYF. The V gene is TRBV12-3 or TRBV12-4, the J gene TRBJ2-5; maybe TRBD2 (6 bases). Trimming left V 3 bases short and J 5 bases short, with 13 bases between. There are 14 residues in the CDR3.

V and J are TRBV12-3 or TRBV12-4 and TRBJ1-2, with 9 bases fitting TRBD1. With V trimmed by 6 bases and J by 2 bases, 7 bases remained unmatched. The CDR3 has 15 amino acids. In DNA form, the CDR3 reads TGTGCCAGCAGCTCGACAGGGGGGGTCAACTATGGCTACACCTTC. It encodes CASSSTGGVNYGYTF.

This clonotype was observed a few times. The rearrangement links TRBV4-3 to TRBJ2-5; TRBD1 might be the D (6 bases). The CDR3 loop spans 15 amino acids. From germline, CDR1 is LGHNA and CDR2 YSLEER. V was cut by 3 bases and J by 1 base, with 12 bases left in between. CDR3 bases: TGCGCCAGCAGCCAGGGGGCCATACCCCAAGAGACCCAGTACTTC. Its protein product is CASSQGAIPQETQYF.

This clonotype has ten or more counts. The CDR3 sequence: CASSGGLPNNEQFF. DNA for the CDR3: TGTGCCAGCAGTGGGGGGCTTCCCAACAATGAGCAGTTCTTC. The chain employs TRBV2 and TRBJ2-1; TRBD1 might be the D (6 bases). V was trimmed by 4 bases and J by 5 bases, leaving 12 bases between them. In germline, CDR1 is SNHLY, CDR2 FYNNEI. The CDR3 loop spans 14 amino acids.

This clonotype showed up just a few times. The chain uses TRBV29-1 and TRBJ2-1, with 10 positions matching TRBD2. After removal of 7 bases from V and 7 bases from J, the junction contained 10 bases not matched to a gene. The germline V gene has CDR1 SQVTM and CDR2 ANQGSEA. This CDR3 is 14 amino acids long. Written as DNA, the CDR3 is TGCAGCGGGACCGGGACTAGCGACAGGAATGAGCAGTTCTTC. It codes for CSGTGTSDRNEQFF.

This clonotype was detected only a few times. The J gene is TRBJ2-1, the V gene TRBV29-1, with a possible D match to TRBD2 (6 bases). Germline V lookup: CDR1 SQVTM, CDR2 ANQGSEA. This CDR3 has 13 residues. V lost 6 bases, J lost 10 bases, and 19 bases lay in between. CDR3 sequence reads: CSVVRGGPGEQFF. For the CDR3, the DNA is TGCAGCGTGGTGAGAGGAGGGCCGGGCGAGCAGTTCTTC.

This clonotype has only a few counts. The V and J genes are TRBV20-1 and TRBJ1-2; tentative D call: TRBD1 (5 bases). The CDR3 extends over 13 amino acids. Germline CDR1 is DFQATT and CDR2 is SNEGSKA (reference sequence). V lost 4 bases and J 3 bases, leaving 12 bases between the germline ends. Here the CDR3 DNA reads TGCAGTGCTACAACAGGACGGGACTATGGCTACACCTTC. Protein: CSATTGRDYGYTF.

This clonotype was counted only a few times. The gene calls are TRBV7-2 and TRBJ1-1; D is possibly TRBD1 (5 bases). V lost 4 bases and J 11 bases, leaving 26 bases between the germline ends. Germline lookup yields CDR1 SGHTA and CDR2 FQGNSA. CDR3 length equals 16 residues. CDR3 protein: CASSSLSGGVPGRAFF. The CDR3 DNA reads TGTGCCAGCAGCTCTCTAAGCGGGGGAGTACCGGGGAGGGCTTTCTTT.

The J gene is TRBJ2-2, the V gene TRBV30; 13 nucleotides line up with TRBD2. CDR3 size: 16 residues. Germline-derived CDR1 and CDR2 are GTSNPN and SVGIG (reference sequence). V lost 4 bases and J lost 5; bases outside the gene matches: 7. This CDR3 reads CAWTPGLAGVTGELFF. DNA of the CDR3: TGTGCCTGGACCCCAGGACTAGCGGGAGTAACCGGGGAGCTGTTTTTT. Filled out from reference TRBV30 and TRBJ2-2, the complete variable domain reads SQTIHQWPATLVQPVGSPLSLECTVEGTSNPNLYWYRQAAGRGLQLLFYSVGIGQISSEVPQNLSASRPQDRQFILSSKKLLLSDSGFYLCAWTPGLAGVTGELFFGEGSRLTVL.

This clonotype was counted only a few times. The chain employs TRBV30 and TRBJ2-2, with TRBD1 matching over 11 bases. The CDR3 spans 14 residues. Germline lookup yields CDR1 GTSNPN and CDR2 SVGIG (reference sequence). Trimming cost V 3 bases and J 4 bases; bases outside gene matches: 1. The CDR3 DNA reads TGTGCCTGGAGGGGGACAGGGGGCACCGGGGAGCTGTTTTTT. The encoded protein is CAWRGTGGTGELFF.

The V gene is TRBV3-1, the J gene TRBJ1-2, with D uncertain. This CDR3 is 14 amino acids long. Germline V CDR1 and CDR2: LGHDT, YNNKEL (reference sequence). The V end lost 2 bases, the J end lost 2 bases, and 9 bases lay between the germline ends. CDR3 DNA sequence: TGTGCCAGCAGCCAATCAGGCGCCAACTATGGCTACACCTTC. It specifies CASSQSGANYGYTF.

The J gene is TRBJ1-1, the V gene TRBV20-1; D unresolved. From germline, CDR1 is DFQATT and CDR2 SNEGSKA (reference sequence). V was trimmed by 0 bases and J by 1 base, leaving 9 bases between them. The CDR3 is 14 residues long. The CDR3 nucleotides read TGCAGTGCTAGAGATGGCAGCCCGAACACTGAAGCTTTCTTT. Protein product: CSARDGSPNTEAFF.

This clonotype showed up just a few times. J is TRBJ2-1 and V is TRBV7-3; 8 bases agree with TRBD2. Germline CDR1 reads SGHTA; CDR2 reads FQGTGA. CDR3 length equals 13 residues. Trimming at V came to 5 bases and at J to 6 bases, leaving 3 bases not matched to a gene. CDR3 region: CASSPSGGNEQFF. In nucleotides, the CDR3 is TGTGCCAGCAGCCCGAGCGGGGGCAATGAGCAGTTCTTC.

This rearrangement joins TRBV18 to TRBJ2-1; D not resolved. V lost 6 bases to trimming and J lost 0 bases, with 6 bases between them. The CDR3 has 13 residues. CDR1 and CDR2 (germline): KGHSH, LQKENI. The DNA of the CDR3 is TGTGCCAGCTCGGACGGCTCCTACAATGAGCAGTTCTTC. Amino acid sequence: CASSDGSYNEQFF. The full variable domain, rest sourced from reference TRBV18 and TRBJ2-1, is NAGVMQNPRHLVRRRGQEARLRCSPMKGHSHVYWYRQLPEEGLKFMVYLQKENIIDESGMPKERFSAEFPKEGPSILRIQQVVRGDSAAYFCASSDGSYNEQFFGPGTRLTVL.

J is TRBJ2-7 and V is TRBV12-3 or TRBV12-4; possible D gene TRBD2, 7 bases. This CDR3 spans 14 amino acids. The V end was cut by 6 bases, the J end by 5 bases, with 17 bases between. The CDR3 here is CASSPGGRSHEQYF. Written as DNA, the CDR3 is TGTGCCAGCAGCCCCGGGGGGCGCAGTCACGAGCAGTACTTC.

This clonotype was recorded a few times. The V and J genes are TRBV28 and TRBJ2-2, with D perhaps TRBD2 (6 bases). Deletions cut 6 bases from V and 4 bases from J, with 12 bases between. The germline V gene has CDR1 MDHEN and CDR2 SYDVKM. This CDR3 is built from 14 residues. The CDR3 loop is CASRGPGGTGELFF. The DNA for the CDR3 is TGTGCCAGCAGGGGCCCCGGGGGCACCGGGGAGCTGTTTTTT.

This chain connects TRBV29-1 to TRBJ1-1; D may be TRBD1 (5 bases). Trimming removed 7 bases at V and 3 bases at J, with 12 bases between. Germline CDR1 SQVTM, CDR2 ANQGSEA. The CDR3 is made up of 12 amino acids. The CDR3 DNA is TGCAGCGCGGGGGTAGCGGACACTGAAGCTTTCTTT. It codes for CSAGVADTEAFF.

V gene TRBV5-1 combines with J gene TRBJ2-2; 7 nucleotides match TRBD1. This CDR3 region has 15 residues. Unmatched junction bases numbered 7, after V lost 3 bases and J lost 5 bases. From germline, CDR1 is SGHRS and CDR2 YFSETQ. The CDR3 sequence: CASSSVTGPTGELFF. The CDR3 DNA reads as TGCGCCAGCAGCTCGGTGACAGGGCCTACCGGGGAGCTGTTTTTT.

This clonotype was detected only a few times. The chain carries TRBV5-4 and TRBJ2-6, with 9 bases lining up with TRBD2. Trimming took 3 bases from V and 4 from J; bases not matched to a gene: 8. The CDR3 is 17 amino acids. The germline CDR1 and CDR2 sequences are SGHNT and YYREEE (reference sequence). The CDR3 DNA sequence: TGTGCCAGCAGCTCCGGGACTAGCATGGAAGGGGCCAACGTCCTGACTTTC. Encoded protein: CASSSGTSMEGANVLTF.

This clonotype was detected many times. The CDR3 loop is CAGSSMNTEAFF. Written as DNA, the CDR3 is TGTGCCGGGTCCAGTATGAACACTGAAGCTTTCTTT. The chain uses TRBV30 and TRBJ1-1; no clear D gene. V lost 8 bases, J lost 0 bases, and 10 bases lay in between. Germline V gene data show CDR1 as GTSNPN and CDR2 as SVGIG (reference sequence). The CDR3 contains 12 residues.